This TCR beta chain was observed in a study of OX40 agonist ivuxolimab in advanced cancers. The study in broad terms: Ivuxolimab was a fully human IgG2 agonistic monoclonal antibody targeting the costimulatory receptor OX40 (CD134). Among the roughly 50 dose-escalation patients, about 19 had hepatocellular carcinoma, approximately 15 melanoma, 9 renal cell carcinoma and 9 head and neck cancer. Patients were allowed to have had prior anti-PD-1, anti-PD-L1 or anti-CTLA-4 therapy, and roughly 40% of the dose-escalation patients had previously received checkpoint inhibitors. The dose-escalation cohort was about 87% male with a mean age of about 54 years, ranging from roughly 20 to 80. Intravenous ivuxolimab was administered to patients every 2 weeks at six dose levels: 0.01, 0.1, 0.3, 1.5, 3 and 10 mg/kg. Partial responses were achieved by three dose-escalation patients, of whom one had hepatocellular carcinoma and two had cutaneous melanoma. Peripheral TCRbeta sequencing aimed to test whether ivuxolimab altered TCR sequence diversity and caused clonal T-cell expansion. The paper covers the monotherapy dose-escalation part of the phase I ivuxolimab trial, which included N = 52 patients.

V and J are trimmed by 3 bases and 5 bases, and the gene matches miss 7 bases of the junction. CDR1 and CDR2, per the germline V gene, are SGHRS and YFSETQ. The CDR3 has 15 amino acids, counting the end cysteine and phenylalanine. Only the CDR3 DNA stays, 45 bases, in frame from base 1. Genomic DNA was extracted from sorted cells for sequencing of the TCRbeta CDR3 region. TCRbeta CDR3 regions were sequenced using the immunoSEQ Assay. The table comes from immuneACCESS by way of TCRdb, which keeps in-frame sequences with V and J called. Part of the clones is missing from these tables; in studies checked, under half for an unresolved V gene and the rest for unknown reasons. The sample table contains 63,000 or so clones; only one count was recorded for 80% to 90% of them. The ten largest clones add up to approximately 1% of the sample. With respect to this clone: Its antigen is still unknown. It has no much larger one-base neighbor in the sample; base qualities were not kept.

The investigation overall reported the following: At doses from 0.1 to 3.0 mg/kg, clonal expansion was seen in both CD4+ and CD8+ blood T cells between baseline and week 6. Low levels of normalized T-cell clonal expansion were also seen in some patients who did not respond. In the 0.1-3.0 mg/kg groups, partial responders had among the lowest normalized peripheral clonal expansion, particularly in CD8+ T cells. Which antigens the clonally expanded peripheral T cells were specific for was not determined. After ivuxolimab, expanded clones were on average more numerous among CD8+ T cells than among CD4+ T cells.

Patients with a history of autoimmune disease or receiving systemic immunosuppression were excluded from the trial. In every dose cohort, peripheral blood was drawn for TCR sequencing at baseline, cycle 4 day 1, and cycle 7 day 1. The samples were taken from a phase I, first-in-human, multicenter, open-label dose-escalation trial of ivuxolimab. Adults with locally advanced or metastatic head and neck squamous cell, hepatocellular, melanoma or renal cell carcinoma were enrolled in the trial. Before TCR sequencing, CD4+ and CD8+ T cells were separately sorted from peripheral blood. Sequenced material: CD4+ or CD8+ T cells sorted from blood, taken in a trial of the OX40 agonist ivuxolimab. In this chain, TRBV5-1 is recombined with TRBJ2-7; 11 nucleotides in the junction match TRBD1. This clonotype was obtained from an adult with an advanced solid tumor such as melanoma, head and neck, liver or kidney cancer. The bases read TGCGCCAGCAGCTCCGGACAGGGGGCGGACCACGAGCAGTACTTC. Its product reads: CASSSGQGADHEQYF.